What follows are 32 T cell receptor beta chains derived from one specimen sequenced in a study of regulatory T cells in long-lasting Graves disease. Time point defined: persistent/refractory GD, antithyroid drugs over 5 years with positive TRAb. From PBMCs, RNA was extracted and then used to make the TCR library. Sequencing libraries for TCR beta were prepared with iRepertoire HTBI primers and Arm-PCR of CDR3 regions. TCRdb reprocessed the multiplex PCR reads with MiXCR, giving one entry per CDR3 protein. Of around 430,000 distinct CDR3 sequences in the sample, roughly 23% were seen once. Source: peripheral blood mononuclear cells (PBMCs), taken when the disease was refractory, from a patient treated with antithyroid drugs. The receptors shown here come from a female donor with Graves disease.

This clonotype was recorded a few times. The V and J genes are TRBV10-3 and TRBJ1-3; D unresolved. This CDR3 has 17 residues. Germline loops: CDR1 ENHRY, CDR2 SYGVKD. V dropped 0 bases and J dropped 1 base, with 13 bases sitting between them. CDR3 nucleotides: TGTGCCATCAGTGAGTCGACGGCAGGAAGGTCTGGAAACACCATATATTTT. This translates into CAISESTAGRSGNTIYF.

The chain uses TRBV7-2 and TRBJ1-1; D remains ambiguous. The germline CDR1 and CDR2 sequences are SGHTA and FQGNSA. This CDR3 is built from 14 residues. Trimming shortened V by 5 bases and J by 5 bases, and 15 bases separated the two germline ends. DNA for the CDR3: TGTGCCAGCAGCCTCAGAGGTGTCGTGACTGAAGCTTTCTTT. Translated: CASSLRGVVTEAFF.

Concerning this clonotype: This may stem from a read error, because a much larger clone lies one nucleotide away. The rearrangement uses TRBV20-1 and TRBJ1-2; no clear D gene. This CDR3 is built from 14 residues. V was trimmed by 4 bases and J by 7 bases, leaving 19 bases between them. CDR1 DFQATT and CDR2 SNEGSKA come from the germline V gene (reference sequence). In DNA form, the CDR3 reads TGCAGTGCTACCGAATGGAGGGCAGATGGTGGCTACACCTTC. This sequence encodes CSATEWRADGGYTF.

This clonotype has a handful of counts. J is TRBJ1-5 and V is TRBV6-2 or TRBV6-3; no reliable D call. Germline CDR1 MNHEY, CDR2 SVGEGT. V was trimmed by 2 bases and J by 0 bases, leaving 8 bases between them. CDR3 length equals 15 residues. CDR3 bases: TGTGCCAGCAGTTACGGCAGGATTAGCAATCAGCCCCAGCATTTT. Translation: CASSYGRISNQPQHF.

Of note for this clonotype: A read error may explain this, as a much larger clone is one base away. The chain carries TRBV7-2 and TRBJ1-2, with D unclear. V lost 0 bases to trimming and J lost 2 bases, with 4 bases between them. In germline, CDR1 is SGHTA, CDR2 FQGNSA. This CDR3 has 13 amino acids. The CDR3 here is CASSLAQNYGYTF. The CDR3 DNA follows: TGTGCCAGCAGCTTAGCCCAGAACTATGGCTACACCTTC.

To note about this clonotype: An end of the junction does not agree with germline; a read error may underlie this. J is TRBJ2-5 and V is TRBV6-4; D is ambiguous. Germline CDR1 reads MRHNA; CDR2 reads SNTAGT. This CDR3 contains 15 residues. CDR3 region: CASSYSVGSRETQYF. DNA for the CDR3: TGTGCCAGCAGTTACTCGGTAGGGTCGCGGGAGACCCAGTACTTC.

The rearrangement joins TRBV4-3 to TRBJ2-6; 8 bases line up with TRBD1. The junction had 8 bases not matched to a gene; V was cut back by 3 bases and J by 4 bases. This CDR3 is built from 17 residues. Germline V gives CDR1 LGHNA, CDR2 YSLEER. The CDR3 is CASSQEAGGSGANVLTF. Here the CDR3 DNA reads TGCGCCAGCAGCCAGGAGGCAGGGGGCTCCGGGGCCAACGTCCTGACTTTC.

V and J are TRBV5-1 and TRBJ2-1; D perhaps matches TRBD2 (6 bases). The CDR3 is 15 residues long. The germline CDR1 and CDR2 sequences are SGHRS and YFSETQ. The germline V and J ends were trimmed by 2 bases and 0 bases, with 9 bases remaining between them. CDR3 region: CASSFSGVSYNEQFF. The CDR3 bases are TGCGCCAGCAGCTTCTCGGGGGTCTCCTACAATGAGCAGTTCTTC.

This clonotype was seen repeatedly, ten times or more. The chain joins TRBV29-1 to TRBJ1-2; no firm D call. V shed 5 bases and J shed 2 bases, with 9 bases lying between them. Germline V gene data show CDR1 as SQVTM and CDR2 as ANQGSEA. This CDR3 spans 12 amino acids. This CDR3 reads CSVLVRNYGYTF. Written as DNA, the CDR3 is TGCAGCGTTCTCGTACGGAACTATGGCTACACCTTC.

The chain has TRBV10-3 and TRBJ1-2; TRBD1 might be the D (6 bases). The length of the CDR3 is 13 residues. V shed 6 bases and J shed 3 bases, with 11 bases lying between them. Germline assignment: CDR1 ENHRY and CDR2 SYGVKD. The CDR3 here is CAISPGVDYGYTF. The DNA for the CDR3 is TGTGCCATCAGCCCAGGGGTGGACTATGGCTACACCTTC.

The chain carries TRBV11-2 and TRBJ2-6; the D is unclear. The CDR3 consists of 14 residues. CDR1 SGHAT and CDR2 FQNNGV come from the germline V gene. V dropped 8 bases and J dropped 4 bases, with 12 bases sitting between them. The CDR3 DNA reads TGTGCCAGCTCAATGGTCTTAGGGGCCAACGTCCTGACTTTC. Encoded protein: CASSMVLGANVLTF.

The V call is TRBV5-1, the J call TRBJ1-2; D is undetermined. This CDR3 spans 15 amino acids. V was shortened by 0 bases and J by 5 bases, with 14 bases between the two germline ends. Germline loops: CDR1 SGHRS, CDR2 YFSETQ. The CDR3, as DNA: TGCGCCAGCAGCTTGGTTGGCGGACTACCGTATGGCTACACCTTC. It specifies CASSLVGGLPYGYTF.

Only a few counts were recorded for this clonotype. The rearrangement uses TRBV10-3 and TRBJ2-7; 7 nucleotides line up with TRBD2. Germline V gene sequence: CDR1 ENHRY, CDR2 SYGVKD. J lost 3 bases, V lost 11 bases, and 13 bases had no gene match. The length of the CDR3 is 14 residues. CDR3 loop: CAVKGAGDLYEQYF. The CDR3 nucleotides read TGTGCCGTGAAAGGCGCGGGGGACCTCTACGAGCAGTACTTC.

This clonotype was seen at least ten times. The chain couples TRBV29-1 to TRBJ1-1; tentatively, D is TRBD1 (5 bases). V was cut by 5 bases and J by 0 bases, with 13 bases left in between. Looked up from germline, CDR1 is SQVTM and CDR2 is ANQGSEA. This CDR3 is 14 amino acids long. The CDR3 loop reads CSVFPGTMNTEAFF. The CDR3 nucleotides are TGCAGCGTTTTCCCCGGGACTATGAACACTGAAGCTTTCTTT.

The rearrangement links TRBV28 to TRBJ2-5; the match to TRBD1 covers 12 bases. With 6 bases clipped from V and 5 bases from J, the junction kept 7 bases outside the gene matches. The length of the CDR3 is 15 residues. The V gene's germline CDR1 is MDHEN and CDR2 SYDVKM. The CDR3 spells CASSTGTGGRETQYF. The CDR3 nucleotides are TGTGCCAGCAGCACCGGGACAGGGGGCAGGGAGACCCAGTACTTC.

This clonotype was seen only a few times. The V gene is TRBV12-3 or TRBV12-4, the J gene TRBJ2-7; the D gene is possibly TRBD2 (5 bases). V lost 5 bases, J lost 3 bases, and 11 bases lay in between. The CDR3 is 13 amino acids. Written as DNA, the CDR3 is TGTGCCAGCAGTCCGGGGAGCTACTACGAGCAGTACTTC. Translation gives CASSPGSYYEQYF.

Worth noting for this clonotype: It may be a read error: a sequence one base away is much more abundant. A read error is likely, as this CDR3 ends without the conserved phenylalanine or tryptophan. The chain carries TRBV7-2 and TRBJ1-2, with D possibly TRBD1 on 5 matching bases. This CDR3 has 15 amino acids. Germline values: CDR1 SGHTA, CDR2 FQGNSA. With 4 bases removed from V and 2 bases from J, the gap between germline ends came to 14 bases. CDR3 nucleotide sequence: TGTGCCAGCAGCTCGTACGGTACAGGAAACTATGGCTACACCCTC. It encodes CASSSYGTGNYGYTL.

This clonotype appeared many times. V is TRBV7-9 and J is TRBJ2-7; 9 bases match TRBD1. Germline trimming cut 1 base from V and 1 base from J; bases unmatched to any gene: 2. CDR1 is SEHNR, CDR2 FQNEAQ, per germline (reference sequence). The CDR3 spans 15 residues. CDR3 in amino acids: CASSLVGTGSYEQYF. CDR3 bases: TGTGCCAGCAGCTTAGTCGGGACAGGGTCCTACGAGCAGTACTTC.

The genes are TRBV4-3 and TRBJ1-1; the D gene is possibly TRBD1 (5 bases). This CDR3 contains 15 residues. Trimming stripped 2 bases from V and 4 bases from J, with 14 bases between. Germline-derived CDR1 and CDR2 are LGHNA and YSLEER. CDR3 in DNA: TGCGCCAGCAGCCAAATGTATAGGGGTGGCACTGAAGCTTTCTTT. Translated, it gives CASSQMYRGGTEAFF.

This clonotype was seen many times. V is TRBV28 and J is TRBJ1-1; TRBD1 aligns across 8 bases. V lost 7 bases, J lost 10 bases, and 14 bases stayed unmatched. CDR1 and CDR2 (germline): MDHEN, SYDVKM. CDR3 size: 14 residues. The CDR3 loop is CASTGSGSGGLAFF. The DNA of the CDR3 is TGTGCCAGCACCGGTTCCGGATCAGGGGGCTTAGCTTTCTTT.

This clonotype has a count of ten or more. V gene TRBV7-9 combines with J gene TRBJ1-2; D remains unclear. There are 15 residues in the CDR3. From germline, CDR1 is SEHNR and CDR2 FQNEAQ (reference sequence). Trimming removed 1 base from V and 9 bases from J, with 18 bases in between. The CDR3 loop is CASSLDPKDLRRYTF. The DNA of the CDR3 is TGTGCCAGCAGCTTAGACCCCAAGGATTTGAGGCGCTACACCTTC.

In its sample, this clonotype was seen a few times. The chain uses TRBV20-1 and TRBJ1-5; 9 nucleotides agree with TRBD1. Per germline, CDR1 DFQATT and CDR2 SNEGSKA (reference sequence). CDR3 length equals 14 residues. V shed 5 bases and J 5 bases; nucleotides not matched to a gene: 7. CDR3 residues: CSAVTGGADQPQHF. The CDR3 region has the DNA TGCAGTGCTGTTACAGGGGGCGCGGATCAGCCCCAGCATTTT.

There are a few counts of this clonotype. This chain joins TRBV14 and TRBJ1-5; D is unresolved. With 2 bases removed from V and 3 bases from J, the gap between germline ends came to 14 bases. The CDR3 sequence is 16 residues long. The germline CDR1 and CDR2 sequences are SGHDN and FVKESK. The CDR3 spells CASSQCEDGPNQPQHF. CDR3 DNA: TGTGCCAGCAGCCAATGCGAGGACGGCCCCAATCAGCCCCAGCATTTT.

In this sample, this clonotype turned up a few times. This rearrangement joins TRBV12-3 or TRBV12-4 to TRBJ2-2; TRBD1 matches at 10 bases. V lost 6 bases to trimming and J lost 6 bases; unmatched junction nucleotides: 7. The CDR3 spans 15 residues. In nucleotides, the CDR3 is TGTGCCAGCAGACCGGGGACAGGGGTGGCCGGGGAGCTGTTTTTT. This gives the protein CASRPGTGVAGELFF.

This clonotype has a count of ten or more. The CDR3, as DNA: TGTGCCAGCAGTCTTAGATCGTCGGGCAATCAGCCCCAGCATTTT. It codes for CASSLRSSGNQPQHF. This rearrangement joins TRBV12-3 or TRBV12-4 to TRBJ1-5, with unresolved D. The CDR3 is made up of 15 amino acids. Between the trimmed V and J ends, which lost 5 bases and 2 bases, there was a span of 13 bases.

The chain recombines TRBV20-1 with TRBJ2-7; D is ambiguous. The V and J ends lost 0 bases and 2 bases respectively, with 11 bases between them. This CDR3 has 14 residues. Germline V lookup: CDR1 DFQATT, CDR2 SNEGSKA (reference sequence). The CDR3 protein is CSARDRTGAYEQYF. CDR3 DNA: TGCAGTGCTAGAGATCGCACCGGAGCCTACGAGCAGTACTTC.

In its sample, this clonotype was seen many times. CDR3 loop: CSATNSGQGASPLHF. CDR3 nucleotides: TGCAGTGCTACGAACTCGGGACAGGGGGCTTCACCCCTCCACTTT. The gene calls are TRBV20-1 and TRBJ1-6; 12 nucleotides align to TRBD1. Germline V lookup: CDR1 DFQATT, CDR2 SNEGSKA (reference sequence). The V gene end was trimmed by 4 bases and the J gene end by 9 bases; junction bases not matched to a gene: 7. This CDR3 is 15 amino acids long.

Details on this clonotype: A much larger clonotype is one base distant, so this may be a read error. It is likely a read error, because the conserved phenylalanine at the end of the CDR3 is missing. This chain links TRBV2 with TRBJ1-6; maybe TRBD1 (6 bases). The germline CDR1 and CDR2 sequences are SNHLY and FYNNEI. Trimming took 6 bases from V and 6 from J, leaving 9 bases between them. The CDR3 runs to 13 residues. The CDR3, as DNA: TGTGCCAGCAGGTGGACAGTTAATTCACCCCTCCACTTG. Its protein product is CASRWTVNSPLHL.

V and J are TRBV3-1 and TRBJ1-2; maybe TRBD1 (6 bases). V was shortened by 8 bases and J by 0 bases, with 19 bases between the two germline ends. The germline V gene encodes CDR1 LGHDT and CDR2 YNNKEL (reference sequence). The CDR3 extends over 16 amino acids. The CDR3 DNA reads as TGTGCCAGCTCACCAACCCCCCAGGGGTCTAACTATGGCTACACCTTC. This encodes CASSPTPQGSNYGYTF.

The genes are TRBV27 and TRBJ2-5; perhaps TRBD1 as D (5 bases). Deletions cut 0 bases from V and 4 bases from J, with 18 bases between. The CDR3 is 17 residues long. Germline CDR1 MNHEY, CDR2 SMNVEV (reference sequence). The CDR3, as DNA: TGTGCCAGCAGTTTATCCAGTAGGGGCCTCAAAGGAGAGACCCAGTACTTC. Residues: CASSLSSRGLKGETQYF.

As to this clonotype: At one end the junction does not follow the germline gene, possibly because of a read error. This chain uses TRBV11-2 with TRBJ2-1, with D possibly being TRBD1 (5 bases). CDR1 is SGHAT, CDR2 FQNNGV, per germline. The CDR3 runs to 13 residues. The CDR3 DNA reads as TGCGCCAGCAGCCAAGAAAGGGGCAATGAGCAGTTCTTC. This gives the protein CASSQERGNEQFF.

The table lists this clonotype with many counts. The genes are TRBV10-3 and TRBJ1-6; TRBD1 matches at 8 bases. V gave up 6 bases and J gave up 0 bases; unmatched junction bases: 4. The CDR3 totals 16 residues. Germline V lookup: CDR1 ENHRY, CDR2 SYGVKD. Here the CDR3 DNA reads TGTGCCATCAGGCCAGGGGGCAGCTCCTATAATTCACCCCTCCACTTT. Translation gives CAIRPGGSSYNSPLHF.